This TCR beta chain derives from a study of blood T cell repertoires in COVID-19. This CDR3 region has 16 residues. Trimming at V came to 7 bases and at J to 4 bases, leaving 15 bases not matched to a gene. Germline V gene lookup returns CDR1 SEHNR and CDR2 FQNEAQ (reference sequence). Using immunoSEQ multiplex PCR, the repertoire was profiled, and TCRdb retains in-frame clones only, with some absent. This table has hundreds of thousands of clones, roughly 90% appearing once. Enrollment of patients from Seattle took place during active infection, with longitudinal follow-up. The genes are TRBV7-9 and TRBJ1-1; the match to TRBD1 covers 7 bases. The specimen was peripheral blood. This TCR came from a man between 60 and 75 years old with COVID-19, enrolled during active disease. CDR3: CASIKRQGEVGTEAFF. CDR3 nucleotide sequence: TGTGCCAGCATCAAAAGACAGGGAGAGGTCGGCACTGAAGCTTTCTTT. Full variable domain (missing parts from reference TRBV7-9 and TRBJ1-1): DTGVSQNPRHKITKRGQNVTFRCDPISEHNRLYWYRQTLGQGPEFLTYFQNEAQLEKSRLLSDRFSAERPKGSFSTLEIQRTEQGDSAMYLCASIKRQGEVGTEAFFGQGTRLTVV.